The source of this T cell receptor (beta chain) is a study of T cell responses to AZD1222 COVID-19 vaccine. Points from the study as a whole: The reported proportion of spike-specific TCRs targeting unmutated variant regions was nearly half. Spike-specific TCRs gained breadth and depth after people received two AZD1222 doses. Vaccine-associated CD4 TCRs spanned spike, dominant at 160-218 and 743-854.

Trimming pared 7 bases from V and 4 bases from J, leaving 9 bases between. Germline V gene lookup returns CDR1 SGHRS and CDR2 YFSETQ. CDR3 size: 13 residues. In regard to this clone: Its antigen is not identified.

The data were produced by immunoSEQ multiplex PCR, yet TCRdb's version contains in-frame clones alone and is incomplete. The sample contains 130,000 or so clones, 91% of which appear only once. Second-dose recipients at about 4 or about 12 weeks were treated as one pooled group. The receptor's source is an adult who received the AZD1222 COVID-19 vaccine. Sequenced material: peripheral blood, taken 28 days after the second AZD1222 dose. The chain has TRBV5-1 and TRBJ1-6; D may be TRBD1 (5 bases). CDR3 nucleotide sequence: TGCGCCAGCGGGACGGAGTATAATTCACCCCTCCACTTT. It encodes CASGTEYNSPLHF.